This is a list of T cell receptor beta chains from one sample in a study of blood T cell repertoires in COVID-19. Measured with immunoSEQ multiplex PCR; TCRdb has only the in-frame clones, and not every one. The sample shows 120,000 to 150,000 clones, roughly 90% of them seen only once. The sample comprised peripheral blood. These receptors came from a man in his forties or fifties with active or convalescent COVID-19. The CDR3 runs from the conserved cysteine through the conserved F or W. The D gene is left open where the match is weak. Clone size is stated in some rows and not others, as once, few, many or a class when expanded.

V gene	clone size	J gene	D gene	CDR3 protein	CDR3 DNA
TRBV11-3	NA	TRBJ1-3	NA	CASSLRPGNTIYF	TGTGCCAGCAGCTTGAGGCCGGGAAACACCATATATTTT
TRBV6-4	NA	TRBJ2-5	NA	CASTDERSQETQYF	TGTGCCAGCACCGACGAGAGGAGCCAAGAGACCCAGTACTTC
TRBV5-8	NA	TRBJ2-3	TRBD2	CASSPGLAGEGTQYF	TGTGCCAGCAGCCCGGGACTAGCGGGAGAGGGGACGCAGTATTTT
TRBV7-9	NA	TRBJ2-1	TRBD2	CASSLAGGIHNEQFF	TGTGCCAGCAGCTTAGCGGGAGGGATACACAATGAGCAGTTCTTC
TRBV18	NA	TRBJ2-1	TRBD1	CASLAPGQAAEQFF	TGTGCCAGCCTGGCTCCGGGACAGGCCGCGGAGCAGTTCTTC
TRBV19	NA	TRBJ1-5	NA	CASSITGNQPQHF	TGTGCCAGTAGTATTACAGGGAATCAGCCCCAGCATTTT
TRBV6-5	NA	TRBJ1-5	TRBD1	CASSPMTGHNQPQHF	TGTGCCAGCAGTCCGATGACAGGGCACAATCAGCCCCAGCATTTT
TRBV20-1	NA	TRBJ2-7	NA	CSARVREQYF	TGCAGTGCTAGAGTGCGTGAGCAGTACTTC
TRBV3-1/TRBV3-2	once	TRBJ2-5	NA	CASSQSLAWETQYF	TGTGCCAGCAGCCAAAGCCTAGCATGGGAGACCCAGTACTTC
TRBV19	NA	TRBJ2-1	TRBD2	CASSPRTSGLTYNEQFF	TGTGCCAGTAGTCCACGGACTAGCGGGCTTACTTACAATGAGCAGTTCTTC
TRBV7-9	once	TRBJ1-1	NA	CASSPSGSGMNTEAFF	TGTGCCAGCAGCCCTTCAGGGTCGGGCATGAACACTGAAGCTTTCTTT
TRBV2	NA	TRBJ2-7	NA	CASMEDVAYEQYF	TGTGCCAGCATGGAGGATGTGGCCTACGAGCAGTACTTC
TRBV7-3	NA	TRBJ2-5	TRBD2	CASSPSGSGETQYF	TGTGCCAGCAGTCCTAGCGGGAGTGGGGAGACCCAGTACTTC
TRBV5-5	NA	TRBJ2-1	TRBD2	CASSGLGHNEQFF	TGTGCCAGCAGCGGACTAGGGCACAATGAGCAGTTCTTC
TRBV5-4	once	TRBJ1-1	NA	CASSLVTGNTEAFF	TGTGCCAGCAGCTTGGTGACAGGGAACACTGAAGCTTTCTTT
TRBV27	NA	TRBJ1-1	NA	CASSLRGGRRNTEAFF	TGTGCCAGCAGTTTAAGGGGGGGGCGAAGGAACACTGAAGCTTTCTTT
TRBV3-1/TRBV3-2	NA	TRBJ2-3	TRBD2	CASSPGGGTDTQYF	TGTGCCAGCAGCCCTGGGGGGGGCACAGATACGCAGTATTTT
TRBV27	few	TRBJ2-7	NA	CASSLGRWADNYEQYF	TGTGCCAGCAGTTTAGGCCGCTGGGCCGACAACTACGAGCAGTACTTC
TRBV12-3/TRBV12-4	NA	TRBJ1-5	NA	CASSFRVNQPQHF	TGTGCCAGCAGTTTCAGGGTCAATCAGCCCCAGCATTTT
TRBV7-3	once	TRBJ2-1	NA	CASSPASYSNEQFF	TGTGCCAGCAGCCCTGCCTCATACAGCAATGAGCAGTTCTTC
TRBV11-2	NA	TRBJ1-2	TRBD1	CASSSFIDRGKRNYGYTF	TGTGCCAGCAGCTCCTTTATTGACAGGGGGAAGAGGAACTATGGCTACACCTTC
TRBV11-2	NA	TRBJ2-1	TRBD1	CASSLEAGGSYNEQFF	TGTGCCAGCAGCTTAGAAGCAGGGGGCTCCTACAATGAGCAGTTCTTC
TRBV27	NA	TRBJ1-1	TRBD1	CASSRGQGRTEAFF	TGTGCCAGCAGTAGGGGACAGGGGAGGACTGAAGCTTTCTTT
TRBV11-2	NA	TRBJ1-5	NA	CASSPFPGKNQPQHF	TGTGCCAGCAGCCCCTTCCCAGGTAAAAATCAGCCCCAGCATTTT
TRBV24-1	NA	TRBJ2-1	TRBD1	CATSPGQGGSYNEQFF	TGTGCCACCAGCCCAGGACAGGGGGGCTCCTACAATGAGCAGTTCTTC
TRBV27	few	TRBJ2-7	NA	CASSLDRTSYEQYF	TGTGCCAGCAGTTTAGACAGGACCTCCTACGAGCAGTACTTC
TRBV10-3	NA	TRBJ2-2	TRBD1	CAINRDSAGELFF	TGTGCCATCAACAGGGACAGCGCCGGGGAGCTGTTTTTT
TRBV5-1	few	TRBJ1-1	NA	CASSPALRTEAFF	TGCGCCAGCAGCCCAGCCCTGCGGACTGAAGCTTTCTTT
TRBV4-3	NA	TRBJ2-7	NA	CASSQEVAASSYEQYF	TGCGCCAGCAGCCAAGAGGTAGCGGCAAGCTCCTACGAGCAGTACTTC
TRBV11-2	NA	TRBJ1-5	NA	CASSFGGLGNQPQHF	TGTGCCAGCAGCTTTGGCGGTTTGGGCAATCAGCCCCAGCATTTT
TRBV5-5	once	TRBJ1-2	TRBD1	CASSTDYRGEYGYTF	TGTGCCAGCAGCACCGACTACAGGGGTGAATATGGCTACACCTTC
TRBV7-9	NA	TRBJ2-3	TRBD2	CASSALGTRKDTQYF	TGTGCCAGCAGCGCCCTGGGGACTAGGAAAGATACGCAGTATTTT
TRBV24-1	once	TRBJ2-1	TRBD2	CATSDFRSGSGPGQFF	TGTGCCACCAGTGATTTCAGGAGCGGGAGCGGGCCAGGGCAGTTCTTC
TRBV7-9	NA	TRBJ1-3	NA	CASSSRQRPFDTIYF	TGTGCCAGCAGCTCTCGACAGAGGCCATTCGACACCATATATTTT
TRBV28	NA	TRBJ2-7	TRBD2	CASRTSGSYEQYF	TGTGCCAGCAGGACTAGCGGGAGCTACGAGCAGTACTTC
TRBV7-3	few	TRBJ2-5	TRBD2	CASSLRDRGDPGTSGRARGETQYF	TGTGCCAGCAGCTTAAGAGACAGGGGGGACCCCGGGACTAGCGGGAGGGCCAGAGGAGAGACCCAGTACTTC
TRBV24-1	NA	TRBJ2-1	TRBD2	CATSDNYGLAGEGEQFF	TGTGCCACCAGTGATAACTACGGACTAGCGGGAGAGGGTGAGCAGTTCTTC
TRBV6-5	NA	TRBJ2-3	TRBD2	CASSRGRKAPDTQYF	TGTGCCAGCAGCCGCGGGAGGAAAGCGCCAGATACGCAGTATTTT
TRBV9	NA	TRBJ1-1	TRBD1	CASSVGTGGPNTEAFF	TGTGCCAGCAGCGTAGGGACAGGGGGCCCGAACACTGAAGCTTTCTTT
TRBV5-1	NA	TRBJ2-1	NA	CASSFGTGSYNEQFF	TGCGCCAGCAGCTTCGGGACTGGGTCCTACAATGAGCAGTTCTTC
TRBV6-6	NA	TRBJ2-7	NA	CASSYATYEQYF	TGTGCCAGCAGTTACGCGACATACGAGCAGTACTTC
TRBV28	NA	TRBJ1-5	NA	CASSNRLTVRNQPQHF	TGTGCCAGCAGTAACCGGTTGACAGTACGCAATCAGCCCCAGCATTTT
TRBV29-1	NA	TRBJ2-7	TRBD1	CSDSTLAGGSYEQYF	TGCAGCGACTCAACATTGGCAGGGGGCAGCTACGAGCAGTACTTC
TRBV18	NA	TRBJ1-4	NA	CASSLTREKLFF	TGTGCCAGCTCACTAACCCGGGAAAAACTGTTTTTT
TRBV6-6	NA	TRBJ2-4	NA	CASSPGGQRGNIQYF	TGTGCCAGCAGTCCCGGGGGACAGAGGGGAAACATTCAGTACTTC
TRBV3-1/TRBV3-2	NA	TRBJ2-7	TRBD1	CASSRTGLMEQYF	TGTGCCAGCAGTCGGACAGGGTTGATGGAGCAGTACTTC
TRBV28	NA	TRBJ1-6	TRBD1	CASSSGQGSPLHF	TGTGCCAGCAGTTCGGGACAGGGTTCACCCCTCCACTTT
TRBV9	NA	TRBJ2-1	NA	CASSVGKRLSSYNEQFF	TGTGCCAGCAGCGTAGGAAAGCGCCTGAGCTCCTACAATGAGCAGTTCTTC
TRBV7-9	NA	TRBJ1-1	NA	CASSLGQGQAGTEAFF	TGTGCCAGCAGCTTAGGGCAGGGCCAAGCTGGCACTGAAGCTTTCTTT
TRBV6-6	NA	TRBJ1-4	NA	CASSYSQGYLFF	TGTGCCAGCAGTTACTCACAGGGCTACTTGTTTTTT
TRBV6-5	NA	TRBJ2-3	TRBD1	CASSLTGLSTDTQYF	TGTGCCAGCAGTCTGACAGGGTTGTCCACAGATACGCAGTATTTT
TRBV28	NA	TRBJ1-6	TRBD1	CASRPGTGVNSPLHF	TGTGCCAGCAGACCTGGGACAGGGGTTAATTCACCCCTCCACTTT
TRBV27	NA	TRBJ1-1	NA	CASSTRLMNTEAFF	TGTGCCAGCAGTACCAGACTCATGAACACTGAAGCTTTCTTT
TRBV25-1	few	TRBJ1-2	NA	CASSEYIPGAGYTF	TGTGCCAGCAGTGAATATATTCCGGGTGCTGGCTACACCTTC